This T cell receptor beta chain was recorded in a study of blood T cell repertoires in COVID-19. Study at large: COVID-19 samples from acute and convalescent phases originated in the United States, Italy and Spain. PBMCs, B-cell-depleted T cells, or T cells were the source of the cDNA or gDNA that made up the material.

This CDR3 comprises 12 residues. V was cut by 3 bases and J by 9 bases, with 9 bases left in between. CDR1 is SNHLY, CDR2 FYNNEI, per germline. Original processing notes: The assay estimated nucleated cells by amplifying reference gene primers. Generated by immunoSEQ multiplex PCR, the TCRdb table keeps only in-frame clones and is missing some. V and J calls and clone size are given by that table; D and trimming were obtained from the DNA. The sample has about 300,000 clones, about 91% seen once. Recruited during active infection, patients (from Seattle) were subsequently followed longitudinally. The sequence came from a woman aged 25 to 39 with COVID-19, enrolled during active disease. V gene TRBV2 combines with J gene TRBJ2-1; D is perhaps TRBD2 (5 bases). The sample comprised peripheral blood. The CDR3 loop is CASSDIGGEQFF. CDR3 nucleotides: TGTGCCAGCAGTGATATAGGAGGTGAGCAGTTCTTC.